The present T cell receptor (beta chain) was sequenced within a study of spatial heterogeneity in lung cancer. Study at large: A module score for T cells, taken from matched bulk RNA-seq, correlated strongly with TCR transcript counts in tumor regions. Overall study results and limits: Ubiquitous and regional expanded TCR counts mirrored ubiquitous and regional nonsynonymous mutation counts, respectively. For expanded intratumoral alpha and beta TCRs, counts tracked tumor mutation counts.

By share of the sample, this clonotype is medium-sized. Its target is unknown. Via MiXCR, TCRdb re-called the 5' RACE reads, giving one row per CDR3 protein. Of about 25,000 distinct CDR3 sequences detected, roughly 9% appear once; the ten largest clones hold 7% to 9%. This CDR3 comprises 15 residues. The V and J ends lost 4 bases and 4 bases respectively, with 15 bases between them. CDR1 is MNHEY and CDR2 is SVGEGT in the germline V gene. Documented time point: sample taken at primary tumor resection. There were 72 donors, all of them untreated patients with early-stage non-small cell lung cancer. This chain links TRBV6-2 or TRBV6-3 with TRBJ2-3; no definite D call. The TCR originated in a male donor with early-stage non-small cell lung cancer. This specimen was lung tumor tissue, taken at surgery. The CDR3, as DNA: TGTGCCAGCAGTTTCCTTAGGCATTTGTCAGATACGCAGTATTTT. It encodes CASSFLRHLSDTQYF.